These 23 T cell receptor beta chains were all obtained from the same sample, sequenced in a study of shared clonotypes between healthy human individuals. Produced via immunoSEQ multiplex PCR; TCRdb's table is partial and in-frame only. The table records roughly 2.6 million clones, 90% to 95% of them present only once. The sequencing sample was made of naive CD4+ T cells sorted from blood. The subset: CD45RA+ positively selected. The receptors come from a man aged 18 to 29 in good health.

The chain combines TRBV19 with TRBJ1-2, with D unresolved. The CDR3 loop spans 15 amino acids. CDR1 is LNHDA, CDR2 SQIVND, per germline (reference sequence). The germline V and J ends were trimmed by 3 bases and 0 bases, with 11 bases remaining between them. The CDR3 here is CASSMRAASNYGYTF. CDR3 DNA: TGTGCCAGTAGTATGAGGGCGGCGTCTAACTATGGCTACACCTTC.

The chain couples TRBV6-5 to TRBJ2-1, with 10 bases matching TRBD2. The V and J ends lost 5 bases and 7 bases, in that order; junction bases with no gene match: 8. From germline, CDR1 is MNHEY and CDR2 SVGAGI. This CDR3 region has 15 residues. CDR3 in DNA: TGTGCCAGCAGTCGAACCGGGACTAGCGATAATGAGCAGTTCTTC. Its protein product is CASSRTGTSDNEQFF.

This clone was counted once. V and J are TRBV30 and TRBJ1-6; D is possibly TRBD1 (5 bases). Germline V gene sequence: CDR1 GTSNPN, CDR2 SVGIG (reference sequence). The CDR3 has 13 amino acids. The V end was cut by 2 bases, the J end by 10 bases, with 12 bases between. The CDR3 DNA follows: TGTGCCTGGAGTTTACAGGCTAGCTCACCCCTCCACTTT. Translating gives CAWSLQASSPLHF.

This chain connects TRBV6-6 to TRBJ1-2; D remains ambiguous. The CDR3 length is 14 residues. Germline V lookup: CDR1 MNHNY, CDR2 SVGAGI (reference sequence). The V end lost 6 bases, the J end lost 0 bases, and 11 bases lay between the germline ends. The CDR3 region has the DNA TGTGCCAGCAGGCAGGAAGCGGCTAACTATGGCTACACCTTC. Its translation: CASRQEAANYGYTF.

The V call is TRBV2, the J call TRBJ2-1; 9 nucleotides line up with TRBD1. V shed 5 bases and J 7 bases; nucleotides not matched to a gene: 9. CDR3 length: 15 residues. Germline values: CDR1 SNHLY, CDR2 FYNNEI. The CDR3 DNA reads as TGTGCCAGCAGTACGGACAGGGGCACGGGAAATGAGCAGTTCTTC. Its translation: CASSTDRGTGNEQFF.

As DNA, the CDR3 is TGTGCCAGCAGTGAGGGTAAGACAGGGGGCTTAACCGGGGAGCTGTTTTTT. It is translated as CASSEGKTGGLTGELFF. The chain links TRBV6-1 to TRBJ2-2, with TRBD1 matching over 10 bases. Germline assignment: CDR1 MNHNS and CDR2 SASEGT. V lost 3 bases, J lost 5 bases, and 9 bases stayed unmatched. The CDR3 runs 17 residues.

The chain carries TRBV7-2 and TRBJ2-5, with 8 bases lining up with TRBD2. Germline trimming cut 1 base from V and 0 bases from J; bases unmatched to any gene: 4. This CDR3 is 16 amino acids long. Per germline, CDR1 SGHTA and CDR2 FQGNSA. CDR3 sequence reads: CASSLGGGLYQETQYF. CDR3 DNA: TGTGCCAGCAGCTTAGGCGGGGGGCTGTACCAAGAGACCCAGTACTTC.

This clone was counted a few times. This chain's CDR3 is CASRTLNTEAFF. Written as DNA, the CDR3 is TGTGCCAGCAGGACACTTAACACTGAAGCTTTCTTT. The chain employs TRBV28 and TRBJ1-1; D unclear. The CDR3 has 12 residues. V gave up 6 bases and J gave up 2 bases, with 7 bases separating them. CDR1 MDHEN and CDR2 SYDVKM come from the germline V gene.

J is TRBJ2-3 and V is TRBV11-2; TRBD1 aligns across 7 bases. The germline CDR1 and CDR2 sequences are SGHAT and FQNNGV. This CDR3 region has 16 residues. The trim removed 5 bases at V and 8 bases at J, leaving 16 bases unmatched. CDR3: CASSDDRVLVPGTQYF. Written as DNA, the CDR3 is TGTGCCAGCAGCGACGACAGGGTATTGGTACCGGGTACGCAGTATTTT.

The chain recombines TRBV10-3 with TRBJ2-5; the match to TRBD1 covers 7 bases. The CDR3 length is 15 residues. Per germline, CDR1 ENHRY and CDR2 SYGVKD. Losses at the gene ends were 1 base for V and 4 bases for J; bases not matched to a gene: 6. CDR3 loop: CAISELTGLGETQYF. Written as DNA, the CDR3 is TGTGCCATCAGTGAGTTGACAGGGTTGGGAGAGACCCAGTACTTC.

The genes are TRBV7-2 and TRBJ1-1; D gene unclear. Germline V gene lookup returns CDR1 SGHTA and CDR2 FQGNSA. This CDR3 has 15 residues. Between the trimmed V and J ends, which lost 4 bases and 1 base, there was a span of 13 bases. The CDR3 spells CASSYVSRGNTEAFF. CDR3 nucleotides: TGTGCCAGCAGCTATGTTAGTCGAGGGAACACTGAAGCTTTCTTT.

Of note for this clone: The sample holds other DNA sequences that translate to the same CDR3. This CDR3 is CASSVTSSYNEQFF. CDR3 bases: TGTGCCAGCAGCGTGACTTCGAGCTACAATGAGCAGTTCTTC. J is TRBJ2-1 and V is TRBV9; D remains ambiguous. Germline lookup yields CDR1 SGDLS and CDR2 YYNGEE. V lost 2 bases and J lost 3, with 9 bases in between. The CDR3 has 14 residues.

The rearrangement joins TRBV2 to TRBJ1-2; D not certain. V shed 8 bases and J shed 14 bases, with 9 bases lying between them. The CDR3 extends over 8 amino acids. Germline CDR1 reads SNHLY; CDR2 reads FYNNEI. CDR3 in amino acids: CASPDVTF. CDR3 coding DNA: TGTGCCAGCCCTGACGTAACCTTC.

Turning to this clone: Within the sample, other DNA sequences also encode this same CDR3. CDR3 sequence reads: CASSLLAGDGTDTQYF. Here the CDR3 DNA reads TGCGCCAGCAGCTTACTAGCGGGAGATGGCACAGATACGCAGTATTTT. The V and J genes are TRBV5-1 and TRBJ2-3, with 11 bases identical to TRBD2. The CDR3 consists of 16 residues. CDR1 is SGHRS, CDR2 YFSETQ, per germline. V shed 2 bases and J 1 base; nucleotides not matched to a gene: 3.

The CDR3 is CASSLGIGEDYSPLHF. CDR3 DNA sequence: TGTGCCAGCAGCTTAGGAATAGGGGAGGACTATTCACCCCTCCACTTT. The chain carries TRBV7-6 and TRBJ1-6; D possibly corresponds to TRBD1 (5 bases). The CDR3 runs to 16 residues. Trimming took off 1 base at V and 8 bases at J, with 15 bases between the two ends. Germline V gene sequence: CDR1 SGHVS, CDR2 FNYEAQ.

The chain employs TRBV5-1 and TRBJ2-3; D uncertain. CDR1 and CDR2 (germline): SGHRS, YFSETQ. V dropped 2 bases and J dropped 1 base, with 8 bases sitting between them. The CDR3 runs to 14 residues. The CDR3 here is CASSLSWGTDTQYF. CDR3 coding DNA: TGCGCCAGCAGCTTAAGTTGGGGCACAGATACGCAGTATTTT.

This chain uses TRBV27 with TRBJ1-4; unclear D gene. The CDR3 is 13 residues long. Germline V lookup: CDR1 MNHEY, CDR2 SMNVEV (reference sequence). Trimming took off 2 bases at V and 15 bases at J, with 16 bases between the two ends. The CDR3 spells CASSLGVESRMFF. CDR3 DNA: TGTGCCAGCAGTTTAGGAGTGGAGTCCAGGATGTTTTTT.

The chain couples TRBV27 to TRBJ1-2; 10 positions agree with TRBD1. The CDR3 is 14 amino acids. The junction had 8 bases not matched to a gene; V was cut back by 7 bases and J by 6 bases. The V gene's germline CDR1 is MNHEY and CDR2 SMNVEV (reference sequence). CDR3 sequence (DNA): TGTGCCAGCACTCTCCGACAGGGGGCGAATGGCTACACCTTC. This translates into CASTLRQGANGYTF.

In nucleotides, the CDR3 is TGTGCCTGGAGTGTACGGGTCAGGGGGTTTGAGCCCCAGCATTTT. This sequence encodes CAWSVRVRGFEPQHF. This chain links TRBV30 with TRBJ1-5; 7 nucleotides align to TRBD1. This CDR3 contains 15 residues. The junction had 10 bases not matched to a gene; V was cut back by 0 bases and J by 8 bases. Per the germline V gene, CDR1 is GTSNPN and CDR2 is SVGIG (reference sequence).

This chain links TRBV7-9 with TRBJ1-2, with D perhaps matching TRBD1 (5 bases). The CDR3 extends over 15 amino acids. Germline V gives CDR1 SEHNR, CDR2 FQNEAQ (reference sequence). The ends were cut back, 1 base at V and 8 bases at J, with 17 bases in the middle. The DNA for the CDR3 is TGTGCCAGCAGCTTAGTGTTTCGGGCAGGGCAAGGCTACACCTTC. Protein: CASSLVFRAGQGYTF.

The CDR3 bases are TGCGCCAGCAGCTTGGATCCCAATAATTCACCCCTCCACTTT. This sequence encodes CASSLDPNNSPLHF. V gene TRBV5-1 combines with J gene TRBJ1-6; D is unresolved. V gave up 0 bases and J gave up 5 bases, with 6 bases separating them. The germline gives CDR1 SGHRS, CDR2 YFSETQ. The CDR3 loop spans 14 amino acids.

The chain uses TRBV11-2 and TRBJ2-7; 11 positions agree with TRBD1. CDR1 is SGHAT and CDR2 is FQNNGV in the germline V gene. The CDR3 is 16 residues long. V was pared by 3 bases and J by 3 bases, with 7 bases of the junction left unmatched. CDR3 DNA sequence: TGTGCCAGCAGCTTCCCTCCGGGACAGGGGGTCTACGAGCAGTACTTC. Its translation is CASSFPPGQGVYEQYF.

The gene calls are TRBV18 and TRBJ2-7; TRBD2 aligns across 8 bases. This CDR3 spans 16 amino acids. After removal of 0 bases from V and 7 bases from J, the junction contained 11 bases not matched to a gene. Germline V gene lookup returns CDR1 KGHSH and CDR2 LQKENI. This CDR3 is CASSPPLSGGSGEQYF. The DNA for the CDR3 is TGTGCCAGCTCACCACCTTTGAGCGGGGGATCGGGTGAGCAGTACTTC.